This entry describes one T cell receptor beta chain. The target of this receptor is not known. Base quality data are lacking; no much larger clone is found one base away. This record belongs to a study of radiation and T cells in renal cell carcinoma (TCRdb year 2020). For the wider study: Samples came from a clinical trial, in which primary renal cell carcinomas received 15 Gy stereotactic body radiation therapy followed by nephrectomy 4 weeks later. In total, roughly 52 samples, comprising around 26 tumors and some 27 peripheral blood samples, were subjected to TCR beta sequencing. Across all 53 samples, 4,016,671 unique CDR3 nucleotide sequences encoding around 2.8 million unique CDR3 amino acid sequences were identified. The paper as a whole reports these results and caveats: In blood, the top tumor clonotypes increased between baseline and 2 weeks post-radiation and then shrank by 4 weeks, which suggests that tumor-resident clones expanded only transiently. Tracking of blood repertoire dynamics stopped at less than 5 weeks after treatment, with no follow-up past that point. Because pretreatment tumor biopsies were not available, the baseline intratumoral presence of clonotypes could not be determined. Effects of radiation dose or scheduling on the TCR repertoire could not be addressed with the single-armed trial design.

The time point label here, explained by the study, means: blood 2 weeks post-SBRT. Per the publication, the treatment or condition label means: 15 Gy SBRT to primary tumor, nephrectomy 4 weeks later. Serial peripheral blood from radiation-treated patients was sampled at baseline, 2 weeks and 4 weeks after SBRT to track tumor-enriched clonotypes. All patients had renal cell carcinoma with clear cell pathology. Genomic DNA for TCR sequencing was prepared using the QIAamp DNA Blood Mini Kit (Qiagen). The analyses included only samples that passed all quality control checks. Following the manufacturer's recommendations, the immunoSEQ kit was used to generate TCR beta libraries from genomic DNA. To prepare libraries, a first multiplex PCR with proprietary primers was run, followed by a second PCR that added unique barcodes, and a bead cleanup was done after each round. A kit-provided positive control reaction and a negative control reaction were included in every sample batch. The final libraries were assessed on an Agilent 4200 TapeStation D1000 ScreenTape, pooled by volume, and quantified by qPCR. An Illumina NextSeq500 fitted with a MidOutput 150-cycle cartridge performed the sequencing, running 156 Read1 cycles and 15 Index1 cycles with the kit's custom primers. The pooled library was loaded at about 1 pM, and 20% PhiX control was spiked in. The original pipeline was this. Vendor-processed data were analyzed in R, and a clonotype was defined as all T cells sharing the same CDR3 nucleotide sequence. In the clone abundance analyses, frequencies were normalized to the 10,000 most abundant clones in each sample. Public T cell clones, averaging fewer than five per sample, were removed before analysis. Tumor-enriched clonotypes and baseline blood-enriched clonotypes were defined as those with an abundance difference of at least 32-fold between compartments. A beta-binomial differential abundance model was applied to find clonotypes that expanded or contracted between blood time points. The Baroni-Urbani and Buser coefficient was used to measure tumor-blood repertoire similarity, and groups were compared with two-tailed Wilcoxon tests in R. TCRdb mirrors the immuneACCESS table, restricted to in-frame sequences. Some clones are absent from its copies; in checked studies, under half trace to an unresolved V gene, and the reason for the others is unknown. The V and J calls and clone size are taken from that table; D and trimming were inferred from the DNA. For this sample there are 160,000 or so clones; around 90% appear just once. The ten largest clones take up 10% to 15% of the sample.

This material consisted of blood, taken from a patient whose treatment included radiotherapy and nephrectomy. The sequence was obtained from a woman aged 45-59 years with renal cell carcinoma.

The DNA sequence follows: TGCGCCAGCAGCTTGGGGGTGCCGCTGGGGGGCTATGGCTACACCTTC. Translated, it gives CASSLGVPLGGYGYTF. The sequence is built from TRBV5-1 and TRBJ1-2; matching of 5 bases hints at TRBD1 as the D gene. CDR1 and CDR2 (SGHRS, YFSETQ) derive from the germline V gene. Its CDR3 holds 16 amino acids, cysteine through phenylalanine. Only the CDR3 region is kept as DNA, spanning 48 bases read in frame from base 1. V is reduced by 0 bases and J by 4 bases, leaving a spacing of 16 bases between them. Beyond the CDR3, the reference TRBV5-1 and TRBJ1-2 genes provide the residues; the full variable domain reads: KAGVTQTPRYLIKTRGQQVTLSCSPISGHRSVSWYQQTPGQGLQFLFEYFSETQRNKGNFPGRFSGRQFSNSRSEMNVSTLELGDSALYLCASSLGVPLGGYGYTFGSGTRLTVV.